The 4 T cell receptor beta chains listed next were all sequenced from one sample in a study of T cell responses to AZD1222 COVID-19 vaccine. Only in-frame clones appear in the TCRdb table, and some are missing; sequencing was by immunoSEQ multiplex PCR. The sample includes 90,000 to 120,000 clones, 70% to 90% seen only once; the top ten take around 2.3%. The specimen was peripheral blood, collected 28 days after the second AZD1222 dose. The receptor source for this set is an adult who received the AZD1222 COVID-19 vaccine.

The chain has TRBV3-1 (or the pseudogene TRBV3-2) and TRBJ2-7; no definite D call. Germline CDR1 is LGHDT and CDR2 is YNNKEL (reference sequence). The CDR3 consists of 14 residues. Trimming removed 0 bases at V and 5 bases at J, with 11 bases between. The DNA for the CDR3 is TGTGCCAGCAGCCAAGATGTTGTCGCCGACGAGCAGTACTTC. Its translation is CASSQDVVADEQYF.

The CDR3 protein is CASSPRGNGYTF. The CDR3 DNA reads as TGTGCCAGCAGCCCACGGGGCAATGGCTACACCTTC. The rearrangement joins TRBV11-1 to TRBJ1-2; D possibly corresponds to TRBD1 (5 bases). V dropped 5 bases and J dropped 6 bases, with 10 bases sitting between them. Germline values: CDR1 SGHAT, CDR2 FQDESV (reference sequence). The CDR3 covers 12 residues.

The V gene is TRBV12-5, the J gene TRBJ2-1, with 13 bases that match TRBD2. After removal of 3 bases from V and 2 bases from J, the junction contained 7 bases not matched to a gene. Germline V gene data show CDR1 as LGHNT and CDR2 as FRNRAP. The CDR3 contains 18 residues. CDR3 in DNA: TGTGCTAGTGGTTTATTGACTAGCGGGAGGCCCACCTACAATGAGCAGTTCTTC. This gives the protein CASGLLTSGRPTYNEQFF.

This chain connects TRBV7-3 to TRBJ2-1; D may correspond to TRBD1 or TRBD2 (5 bases each). The germline V gene has CDR1 SGHTA and CDR2 FQGTGA. CDR3 length: 15 residues. With 0 bases removed from V and 2 bases from J, the gap between germline ends came to 8 bases. The CDR3: CASSLTGVAYNEQFF. CDR3 DNA sequence: TGTGCCAGCAGCTTAACGGGGGTTGCCTACAATGAGCAGTTCTTC. Based on the CDR3 plus reference TRBV7-3 and TRBJ2-1, the full variable domain is GAGVSQTPSNKVTEKGKYVELRCDPISGHTALYWYRQSLGQGPEFLIYFQGTGAADDSGLPNDRFFAVRPEGSVSTLKIQRTERGDSAVYLCASSLTGVAYNEQFFGPGTRLTVL.